Detailed here is one T cell receptor (beta chain). Unmatched junction bases numbered 2, after V lost 1 base and J lost 0 bases. The CDR3 has 16 amino acids. The germline V gene has CDR1 KGHDR and CDR2 SFDVKD. The data are from a study of CD8 T cells in Susac syndrome. Random hexamers were used to reverse transcribe roughly 0.45 to 1 ug of RNA. TCRdb re-derived calls from the immunoSEQ multiplex PCR reads in MiXCR, one entry per CDR3 protein. The table shows 200,000 to 250,000 distinct CDR3 sequences, with just over 90% occurring only once. The V and J genes are TRBV24-1 and TRBJ2-1; 7 bases align to TRBD1. The TCR was taken from a human donor with multiple sclerosis. The specimen sequenced was CD4+ T cells from PBMCs. In nucleotides, the CDR3 is TGTGCCACCAGTGATTTAGCAGGGGGCTCCTACAATGAGCAGTTCTTC. It translates to CATSDLAGGSYNEQFF.